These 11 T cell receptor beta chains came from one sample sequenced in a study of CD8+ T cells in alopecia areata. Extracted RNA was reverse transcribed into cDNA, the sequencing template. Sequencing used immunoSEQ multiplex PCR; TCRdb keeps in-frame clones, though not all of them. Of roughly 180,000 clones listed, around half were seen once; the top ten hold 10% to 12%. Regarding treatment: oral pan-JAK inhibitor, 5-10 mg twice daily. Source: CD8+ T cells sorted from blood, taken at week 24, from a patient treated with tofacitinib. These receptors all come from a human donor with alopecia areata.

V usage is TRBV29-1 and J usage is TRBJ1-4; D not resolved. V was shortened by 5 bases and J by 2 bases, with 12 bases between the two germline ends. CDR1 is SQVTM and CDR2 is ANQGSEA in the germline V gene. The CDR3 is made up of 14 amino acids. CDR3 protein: CSVLFVGTNEKLFF. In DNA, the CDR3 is TGCAGCGTTCTTTTCGTGGGGACTAATGAAAAACTGTTTTTT.

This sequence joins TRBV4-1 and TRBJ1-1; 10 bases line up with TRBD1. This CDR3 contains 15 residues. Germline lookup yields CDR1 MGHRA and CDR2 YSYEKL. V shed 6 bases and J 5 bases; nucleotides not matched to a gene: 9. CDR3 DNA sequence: TGCGCCAGCAGTCCTAAGCGGACAGGGGGGACTGAAGCTTTCTTT. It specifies CASSPKRTGGTEAFF.

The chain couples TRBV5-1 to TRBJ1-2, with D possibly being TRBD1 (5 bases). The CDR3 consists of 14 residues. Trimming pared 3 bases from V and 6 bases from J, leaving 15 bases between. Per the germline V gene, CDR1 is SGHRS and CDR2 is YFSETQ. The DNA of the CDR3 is TGCGCCAGCAGCTACGGGACGTATTCGGATGGCTACACCTTC. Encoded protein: CASSYGTYSDGYTF.

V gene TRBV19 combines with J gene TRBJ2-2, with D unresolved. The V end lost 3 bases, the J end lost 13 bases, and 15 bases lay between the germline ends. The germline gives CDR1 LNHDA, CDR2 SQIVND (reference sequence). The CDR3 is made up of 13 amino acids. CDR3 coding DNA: TGTGCCAGTAGTATTAGTAACCCGACCGCGCTGTTTTTT. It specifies CASSISNPTALFF.

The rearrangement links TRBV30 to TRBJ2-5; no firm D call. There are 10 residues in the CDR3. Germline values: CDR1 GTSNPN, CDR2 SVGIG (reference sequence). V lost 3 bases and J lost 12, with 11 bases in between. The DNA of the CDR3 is TGTGCCTGGAGAACAGATAATGAGTACTTC. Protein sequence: CAWRTDNEYF.

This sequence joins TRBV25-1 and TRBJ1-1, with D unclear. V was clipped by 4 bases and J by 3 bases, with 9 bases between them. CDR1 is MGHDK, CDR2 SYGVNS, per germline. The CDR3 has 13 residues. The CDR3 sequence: CASSAGIDTEAFF. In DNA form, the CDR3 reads TGTGCCAGCAGTGCGGGGATCGACACTGAAGCTTTCTTT.

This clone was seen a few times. The CDR3 region has the DNA TGTGCCACCAGCAGAGATCTAGTAGAGGGTACCTACGAGCAGTACTTC. Amino acid sequence: CATSRDLVEGTYEQYF. The V and J genes are TRBV15 and TRBJ2-7; tentatively, D is TRBD2 (5 bases). V lost 0 bases and J 2 bases, leaving 14 bases between the germline ends. This CDR3 is built from 16 residues. Per the germline V gene, CDR1 is LNHNV and CDR2 is YYDKDF (reference sequence).

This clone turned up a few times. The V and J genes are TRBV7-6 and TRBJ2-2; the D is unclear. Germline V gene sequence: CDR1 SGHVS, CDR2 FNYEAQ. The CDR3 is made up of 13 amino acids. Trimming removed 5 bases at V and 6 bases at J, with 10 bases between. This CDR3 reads CASSPGGSGELFF. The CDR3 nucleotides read TGTGCCAGCAGCCCCGGTGGGTCCGGGGAGCTGTTTTTT. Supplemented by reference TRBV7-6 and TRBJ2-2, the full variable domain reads GAGVSQSPRYKVTKRGQDVALRCDPISGHVSLYWYRQALGQGPEFLTYFNYEAQQDKSGLPNDRFSAERPEGSISTLTIQRTEQRDSAMYRCASSPGGSGELFFGEGSRLTVL.

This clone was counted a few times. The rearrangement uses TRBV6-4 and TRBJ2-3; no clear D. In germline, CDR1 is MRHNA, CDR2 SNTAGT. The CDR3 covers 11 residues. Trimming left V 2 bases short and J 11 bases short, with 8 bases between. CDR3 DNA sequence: TGTGCCAGCAGTGACGGGCATCAGCAGTATTTT. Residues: CASSDGHQQYF.

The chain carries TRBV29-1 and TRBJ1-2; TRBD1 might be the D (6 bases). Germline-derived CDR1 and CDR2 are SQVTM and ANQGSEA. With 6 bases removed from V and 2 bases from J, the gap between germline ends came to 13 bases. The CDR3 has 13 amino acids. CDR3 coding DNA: TGCAGCGTAGCAGAGACAGGAAACTATGGCTACACCTTC. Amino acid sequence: CSVAETGNYGYTF.

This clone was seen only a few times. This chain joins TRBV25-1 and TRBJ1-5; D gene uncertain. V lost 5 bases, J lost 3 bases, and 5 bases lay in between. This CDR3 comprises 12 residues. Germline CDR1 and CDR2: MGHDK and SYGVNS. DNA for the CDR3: TGTGCCAGCAGTCTCGACAATCAGCCCCAGCATTTT. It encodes CASSLDNQPQHF.